One and the same sample provided the 30 T cell receptor beta chains below, sequenced in a study of response to subunit inactivated influenza vaccine. TCRdb re-called the RT-PCR reads through MiXCR, storing one row per CDR3 protein. Of a few hundred thousand distinct CDR3 sequences listed, over 20% were seen once; the top ten hold around 10%. The specimen was PBMCs from blood, collected about 20 months after vaccination. The receptors originated from a man aged 45-69 years who received an inactivated influenza vaccine.

This clonotype is a singleton in its sample. The chain employs TRBV20-1 and TRBJ2-7; 13 bases agree with TRBD2. The junction had 11 bases not matched to a gene; V was cut back by 0 bases and J by 0 bases. Per the germline V gene, CDR1 is DFQATT and CDR2 is SNEGSKA (reference sequence). This CDR3 is 19 amino acids long. The CDR3 region has the DNA TGCAGTGCTAGAGACTTTGTCGGGACTAGCGGGACAAGCTCCTACGAGCAGTACTTC. Protein product: CSARDFVGTSGTSSYEQYF.

This clonotype appeared a few times. V usage is TRBV12-3 or TRBV12-4 and J usage is TRBJ1-3; the match to TRBD1 covers 9 bases. V was pared by 6 bases and J by 5 bases, with 5 bases of the junction left unmatched. This CDR3 region has 14 residues. The CDR3 coding sequence is TGTGCCAGCAGCCTGGGACAGGGCAGAAACACCATATATTTT. Translation: CASSLGQGRNTIYF.

This clonotype was seen more than once but under ten times. V and J are TRBV5-6 and TRBJ1-5, with D perhaps matching TRBD1 (6 bases). V lost 1 base to trimming and J lost 2 bases, with 10 bases between them. This CDR3 has 15 residues. The germline CDR1 and CDR2 sequences are SGHDT and YYEEEE. This CDR3 is CASSLNRDGNQPQHF. CDR3 DNA sequence: TGTGCCAGCAGCTTGAACAGGGACGGCAATCAGCCCCAGCATTTT.

This clonotype was seen a few times. This chain connects TRBV18 to TRBJ1-1; D is ambiguous. The CDR3 extends over 15 amino acids. Germline assignment: CDR1 KGHSH and CDR2 LQKENI. V lost 3 bases to trimming and J lost 6 bases, with 17 bases between them. Written as DNA, the CDR3 is TGTGCCAGCTCACCCCCCGCCAGGTTGGATCCTGAAGCTTTCTTT. This encodes CASSPPARLDPEAFF.

A word on this clonotype: This clone may be a read error of a much larger clone one base away. The chain joins TRBV3-1 to TRBJ2-7; 8 bases agree with TRBD2. Germline V CDR1 and CDR2: LGHDT, YNNKEL (reference sequence). The CDR3 runs 16 residues. The CDR3 DNA follows: TGTGCCAGCTGCCAAGATCCTAGCGGGTCCTCCTACGAGCAGTACTTC. It is translated as CASCQDPSGSSYEQYF.

The rearrangement links TRBV29-1 to TRBJ2-1; TRBD2 aligns across 9 bases. The ends lost 1 base at V and 6 bases at J; junction bases unmatched: 7. This CDR3 contains 15 residues. Germline CDR1 SQVTM, CDR2 ANQGSEA. The CDR3 protein is CSVEGAGGPANEQFF. The CDR3 DNA is TGCAGCGTTGAAGGGGCGGGAGGGCCGGCCAATGAGCAGTTCTTC.

This clonotype was picked up a small number of times. V and J are TRBV6-1 and TRBJ1-6; D not resolved. The CDR3 runs to 16 residues. The germline gives CDR1 MNHNS, CDR2 SASEGT. V lost 3 bases and J 0 bases, leaving 9 bases between the germline ends. The CDR3 DNA reads TGTGCCAGCAGTGAGGACTCGAGCTCCTATAATTCACCCCTCCACTTT. This gives the protein CASSEDSSSYNSPLHF.

This clonotype was picked up a small number of times. The rearrangement joins TRBV11-1 to TRBJ1-1, with TRBD1 matching 9 bases. The J segment lost 1 base and the V segment lost 4 bases, leaving 13 bases of the junction unmatched. CDR3 length equals 18 residues. The germline CDR1 and CDR2 sequences are SGHAT and FQDESV (reference sequence). The CDR3 sequence: CASSSSFWDRETNTEAFF. CDR3 nucleotide sequence: TGTGCCAGCAGCTCATCATTTTGGGACAGGGAAACGAACACTGAAGCTTTCTTT.

The rearrangement joins TRBV5-1 to TRBJ2-1; TRBD2 matches 12 bases. CDR1 and CDR2 from the germline V gene are SGHRS and YFSETQ. This CDR3 has 15 amino acids. V was clipped by 4 bases and J by 7 bases; unmatched bases: 6. DNA of the CDR3: TGCGCCAGCAGCACCCTAGCGGGAGGGCCTAATGAGCAGTTCTTC. Translated: CASSTLAGGPNEQFF.

The gene calls are TRBV5-1 and TRBJ2-5; perhaps TRBD1 as D (6 bases). The V and J ends lost 4 bases and 5 bases respectively, with 15 bases between them. This CDR3 spans 14 amino acids. Per the germline V gene, CDR1 is SGHRS and CDR2 is YFSETQ. CDR3: CASSQGTFGETQYF. DNA of the CDR3: TGCGCCAGCAGCCAAGGGACATTTGGGGAGACCCAGTACTTC.

This clonotype turned up a few times. The chain joins TRBV9 to TRBJ1-2, with D unresolved. This CDR3 contains 12 residues. Trimming removed 0 bases from V and 8 bases from J, with 8 bases in between. Germline CDR1 and CDR2: SGDLS and YYNGEE. The DNA for the CDR3 is TGTGCCAGCAGCGTAGCCACGGGGGGCTACACCTTC. Residues: CASSVATGGYTF.

V usage is TRBV7-9 and J usage is TRBJ2-1, with D possibly matching TRBD2 (5 bases). The length of the CDR3 is 14 residues. Germline V gene sequence: CDR1 SEHNR, CDR2 FQNEAQ (reference sequence). V shed 0 bases and J shed 7 bases, with 10 bases lying between them. Written as DNA, the CDR3 is TGTGCCAGCAGCTTAGCGGGAGCCTTGAATGAGCAGTTCTTC. Translated, it gives CASSLAGALNEQFF. Complete variable domain (other parts from reference TRBV7-9 and TRBJ2-1): DTGVSQNPRHKITKRGQNVTFRCDPISEHNRLYWYRQTLGQGPEFLTYFQNEAQLEKSRLLSDRFSAERPKGSFSTLEIQRTEQGDSAMYLCASSLAGALNEQFFGPGTRLTVL.

This clonotype has just a few counts. This sequence joins TRBV7-2 and TRBJ1-1; D not resolved. Germline CDR1 reads SGHTA; CDR2 reads FQGNSA. The CDR3 loop spans 12 amino acids. V was cut by 2 bases and J by 7 bases, with 8 bases left in between. The CDR3 reads CASSLSRVEAFF. The CDR3 region has the DNA TGTGCCAGCAGCTTAAGCCGGGTTGAAGCTTTCTTT.

This clonotype was observed a few times. The gene calls are TRBV28 and TRBJ1-2; TRBD1 agrees at 7 bases. The germline V gene has CDR1 MDHEN and CDR2 SYDVKM. V lost 3 bases to trimming and J lost 3 bases; unmatched junction nucleotides: 4. This CDR3 comprises 14 residues. In nucleotides, the CDR3 is TGTGCCAGCAGTTTGACAGGGCGCTACTATGGCTACACCTTC. The encoded protein is CASSLTGRYYGYTF.

This clonotype showed up just a few times. The chain employs TRBV25-1 and TRBJ1-2, with D possibly TRBD1 on 5 matching bases. CDR3 size: 13 residues. V dropped 3 bases and J dropped 3 bases, with 8 bases sitting between them. In germline, CDR1 is MGHDK, CDR2 SYGVNS. Here the CDR3 reads CASSEGRDYGYTF. The CDR3, as DNA: TGTGCCAGCAGTGAGGGCAGGGACTATGGCTACACCTTC.

This clonotype has only a few counts. The V gene is TRBV5-1, the J gene TRBJ2-7; D possibly uses TRBD1 or TRBD2 (6 bases each). V gave up 5 bases and J gave up 1 base, with 16 bases separating them. Per the germline V gene, CDR1 is SGHRS and CDR2 is YFSETQ. The CDR3 has 15 amino acids. The CDR3 coding sequence is TGCGCCAGCAGGGGACTGACAGGTCGTTCCTACGAGCAGTACTTC. Protein product: CASRGLTGRSYEQYF.

This clonotype has more than one count but fewer than ten. V is TRBV6-5 and J is TRBJ1-1, with 8 bases fitting TRBD1. The V gene's germline CDR1 is MNHEY and CDR2 SVGAGI. This CDR3 has 14 residues. Unmatched junction bases numbered 6, after V lost 5 bases and J lost 4 bases. CDR3 DNA sequence: TGTGCCAGCAGTACTTTGGACAGGGCCACTGAAGCTTTCTTT. Its protein is CASSTLDRATEAFF.

This clonotype occurred once. The chain has TRBV7-8 and TRBJ2-7, with D unresolved. Germline assignment: CDR1 SGHVS and CDR2 FQNEAQ. Trimming took off 5 bases at V and 3 bases at J, with 8 bases between the two ends. The CDR3 runs to 12 residues. The CDR3 DNA follows: TGTGCCAGCAGCCTCTTGCTCTACGAGCAGTACTTC. Translated, it gives CASSLLLYEQYF.

This rearrangement joins TRBV29-1 to TRBJ1-5; TRBD1 matches 8 bases. The CDR3 length is 14 residues. Germline values: CDR1 SQVTM, CDR2 ANQGSEA. Trimming took 6 bases from V and 0 from J; bases not matched to a gene: 4. The CDR3 DNA reads TGCAGCGTCGGGACAGGTTATAGCAATCAGCCCCAGCATTTT. This codes for CSVGTGYSNQPQHF.

This clonotype turned up a few times. The rearrangement joins TRBV4-2 to TRBJ1-2; the D gene is possibly TRBD1 (5 bases). Trimming took 1 base from V and 8 from J, leaving 8 bases between them. Germline-derived CDR1 and CDR2 are LGHNA and YNFKEQ. This CDR3 comprises 12 residues. CDR3 loop: CASSQAGSGYTF. The CDR3 DNA follows: TGTGCCAGCAGCCAAGCAGGGTCGGGCTACACCTTC.

This clonotype appeared a few times. The chain carries TRBV6-2 or TRBV6-3 and TRBJ2-3, with D hard to call. Per the germline V gene, CDR1 is MNHEY and CDR2 is SVGEGT. The CDR3 is made up of 11 amino acids. The ends were cut back, 6 bases at V and 4 bases at J, with 5 bases in the middle. CDR3 protein: CASSQADTQYF. The CDR3 nucleotides read TGTGCCAGCAGCCAAGCAGATACGCAGTATTTT.

This clonotype was counted between two and nine times. The chain combines TRBV2 with TRBJ2-7; D uncertain. The germline V and J ends were trimmed by 7 bases and 3 bases, with 13 bases remaining between them. The CDR3 length is 13 residues. Looked up from germline, CDR1 is SNHLY and CDR2 is FYNNEI. Written as DNA, the CDR3 is TGTGCCAGCATCCGTACCGCTTACTACGAGCAGTACTTC. Amino acid sequence: CASIRTAYYEQYF. Variable domain in full (rest from reference TRBV2 and TRBJ2-7): EPEVTQTPSHQVTQMGQEVILRCVPISNHLYFYWYRQILGQKVEFLVSFYNNEISEKSEIFDDQFSVERPDGSNFTLKIRSTKLEDSAMYFCASIRTAYYEQYFGPGTRLTVT.

This clonotype was counted a few times. The rearrangement joins TRBV11-2 to TRBJ2-2; 8 bases align to TRBD2. The germline CDR1 and CDR2 sequences are SGHAT and FQNNGV. With 6 bases clipped from V and 5 bases from J, the junction kept 8 bases outside the gene matches. This CDR3 has 15 amino acids. CDR3 residues: CASRTLAGRTGELFF. CDR3 bases: TGTGCCAGCAGAACCCTAGCGGGTCGGACCGGGGAGCTGTTTTTT.

This clonotype was seen a few times. V usage is TRBV6-2 or TRBV6-3 and J usage is TRBJ2-2, with a tentative D call TRBD2 (7 bases). Trimming removed 7 bases at V and 7 bases at J, with 19 bases between. The CDR3 extends over 15 amino acids. Germline-derived CDR1 and CDR2 are MNHEY and SVGEGT. Here the CDR3 reads CASIPGGGRFGELFF. The DNA for the CDR3 is TGTGCCAGCATCCCGGGCGGGGGCCGATTCGGGGAGCTGTTTTTT.

This clonotype was seen a handful of times. V and J are TRBV6-2 or TRBV6-3 and TRBJ1-5; no definite D call. V was trimmed by 4 bases and J by 0 bases, leaving 13 bases between them. Looked up from germline, CDR1 is MNHEY and CDR2 is SVGEGT. CDR3 length equals 16 residues. The CDR3 is CASSSFGLYSNQPQHF. Here the CDR3 DNA reads TGTGCCAGCAGTTCCTTCGGACTTTATAGCAATCAGCCCCAGCATTTT.

Only a few counts were recorded for this clonotype. The V and J genes are TRBV29-1 and TRBJ1-5; 8 nucleotides align to TRBD1. Germline CDR1 and CDR2: SQVTM and ANQGSEA. CDR3 size: 13 residues. V dropped 6 bases and J dropped 6; count of bases not matched to a gene: 7. This CDR3 is CSVGGQGGQPQHF. DNA for the CDR3: TGCAGCGTCGGTGGACAGGGAGGTCAGCCCCAGCATTTT.

This sequence joins TRBV18 and TRBJ2-2; no reliable D call. The ends were cut back, 2 bases at V and 1 base at J, with 11 bases in the middle. CDR3 length: 16 residues. Germline V gene data show CDR1 as KGHSH and CDR2 as LQKENI. This CDR3 is CASSPMSTRNTGELFF. DNA of the CDR3: TGTGCCAGCTCACCAATGTCCACTCGGAACACCGGGGAGCTGTTTTTT.

Only one count was recorded for this clonotype. The chain carries TRBV28 and TRBJ2-3; the D is unclear. The CDR3 spans 17 residues. Germline V gene data show CDR1 as MDHEN and CDR2 as SYDVKM. Trimming removed 6 bases from V and 1 base from J, with 20 bases in between. DNA for the CDR3: TGTGCCAGCAGCCCGGACCAGATGAAGACTGGCACAGATACGCAGTATTTT. Its translation is CASSPDQMKTGTDTQYF.

This clonotype was counted only a few times. This chain uses TRBV20-1 with TRBJ1-4; D not certain. The CDR3 is 13 amino acids. In germline, CDR1 is DFQATT, CDR2 SNEGSKA (reference sequence). V was pared by 3 bases and J by 6 bases, with 11 bases between. The CDR3 reads CSASPNTYEKLFF. In nucleotides, the CDR3 is TGCAGTGCTAGTCCGAATACCTATGAAAAACTGTTTTTT.

This clonotype showed up just a few times. CDR3 amino acids: CASRGREDYGYTF. CDR3 nucleotide sequence: TGTGCCAGCCGCGGGAGGGAGGACTATGGCTACACCTTC. This rearrangement joins TRBV2 to TRBJ1-2; D remains unclear. Germline assignment: CDR1 SNHLY and CDR2 FYNNEI. Trimming took 8 bases from V and 3 from J, leaving 13 bases between them. There are 13 residues in the CDR3.